These 32 T cell receptor beta chains came from one sample sequenced in a study of STAT3 mutations in large granular lymphocyte leukemia. Findings and limits, study-wide: At least one immunodominant TCR beta clonotype appeared in every T-cell large granular lymphocyte leukemia patient.

Profiling relied on immunoSEQ multiplex PCR, and the TCRdb table lists in-frame clones only, not all of them. The table records about 10,000 clones, roughly nine tenths of them present only once. The antigens for these receptors are not known. Sequencing was performed on peripheral blood mononuclear cells. Receptor source: a man aged 60 to 75 with T-cell large granular lymphocyte leukemia. Some clones in this sample may be carry-over from other donors' samples.

V gene TRBV30 combines with J gene TRBJ1-2, with TRBD1 as a possible D gene (5 bases). Germline CDR1 and CDR2: GTSNPN and SVGIG (reference sequence). There are 13 residues in the CDR3. The V end lost 4 bases, the J end lost 4 bases, and 13 bases lay between the germline ends. CDR3 coding DNA: TGTGCCTGGACCGCGACAGCCCTCTATGGCTACACCTTC. The encoded protein is CAWTATALYGYTF.

The chain links TRBV7-3 to TRBJ2-7; tentatively, D is TRBD1 (5 bases). V was trimmed by 3 bases and J by 2 bases, leaving 14 bases between them. The CDR3 is made up of 15 amino acids. Germline V gene sequence: CDR1 SGHTA, CDR2 FQGTGA. Here the CDR3 DNA reads TGTGCCAGCAGCTTTGGGGCTAGTGGGGCCTACGAGCAGTACTTC. Its protein is CASSFGASGAYEQYF.

This rearrangement joins TRBV6-1 to TRBJ2-7; unclear D gene. This CDR3 has 16 residues. CDR1 is MNHNS, CDR2 SASEGT, per germline. The V and J ends lost 2 bases and 6 bases respectively, with 20 bases between them. CDR3 DNA: TGTGCCAGCAGTGAACAAGTTAGGTCTCCTCAGAGCGAGCAGTACTTC. Encoded protein: CASSEQVRSPQSEQYF.

This chain joins TRBV5-1 and TRBJ2-1, with 9 bases fitting TRBD1. The J segment lost 3 bases and the V segment lost 4 bases, leaving 11 bases of the junction unmatched. The CDR3 spans 17 residues. Germline V gives CDR1 SGHRS, CDR2 YFSETQ. The CDR3 sequence: CASSTGTGSGGYNEQFF. The CDR3 DNA sequence: TGCGCCAGCAGCACGGGGACAGGGTCAGGGGGCTACAATGAGCAGTTCTTC. Looking up the rest from reference TRBV5-1 and TRBJ2-1 gives the full variable domain: KAGVTQTPRYLIKTRGQQVTLSCSPISGHRSVSWYQQTPGQGLQFLFEYFSETQRNKGNFPGRFSGRQFSNSRSEMNVSTLELGDSALYLCASSTGTGSGGYNEQFFGPGTRLTVL.

This sequence joins TRBV7-9 and TRBJ2-5; 9 bases match TRBD1. V lost 0 bases, J lost 3 bases, and 14 bases stayed unmatched. CDR1 and CDR2 (germline): SEHNR, FQNEAQ (reference sequence). The CDR3 runs to 19 residues. The DNA for the CDR3 is TGTGCCAGCAGCTTAGCCCGGGGACAGGGAACCAGACCGAAAGAGACCCAGTACTTC. This encodes CASSLARGQGTRPKETQYF.

This sequence joins TRBV14 and TRBJ2-2; D not certain. From germline, CDR1 is SGHDN and CDR2 FVKESK. The length of the CDR3 is 20 residues. Trimming took off 1 base at V and 11 bases at J, with 32 bases between the two ends. This chain's CDR3 is CASSQVSDGYRRAVEYELFF. The CDR3 nucleotides are TGTGCCAGCAGCCAAGTGTCGGACGGGTACCGGAGAGCTGTCGAATACGAGCTGTTTTTT.

The genes are TRBV2 and TRBJ2-3; weak D call: TRBD2 (6 bases). Germline loops: CDR1 SNHLY, CDR2 FYNNEI. The V end was cut by 6 bases, the J end by 1 base, with 14 bases between. The CDR3 loop spans 15 amino acids. CDR3 residues: CASSAIGGGTDTQYF. In DNA, the CDR3 is TGTGCCAGCAGCGCCATCGGGGGAGGCACAGATACGCAGTATTTT.

The chain couples TRBV27 to TRBJ2-6; D remains ambiguous. The CDR3 length is 16 residues. Germline CDR1 is MNHEY and CDR2 is SMNVEV (reference sequence). Trimming shortened V by 5 bases and J by 2 bases, and 13 bases separated the two germline ends. The CDR3 DNA reads as TGTGCCAGCAGTCCGGGCCTCCTCGCTGGGGCCAACGTCCTGACTTTC. Encoded protein: CASSPGLLAGANVLTF.

This clone was seen a single time. The chain has TRBV6-5 and TRBJ2-7; possible D gene TRBD1, 5 bases. The V end lost 2 bases, the J end lost 4 bases, and 15 bases lay between the germline ends. CDR3 length: 15 amino acids. CDR1 MNHEY and CDR2 SVGAGI come from the germline V gene. CDR3 nucleotide sequence: TGTGCCAGCAGTTACCAGCAAGGGGTAGGGTACGAGCAGTACTTC. This codes for CASSYQQGVGYEQYF.

The J gene is TRBJ2-3, the V gene TRBV5-4; D uncertain. Germline lookup yields CDR1 SGHNT and CDR2 YYREEE (reference sequence). This CDR3 has 12 residues. The V and J ends lost 1 base and 5 bases respectively, with 5 bases between them. CDR3 sequence reads: CASSLNVDTQYF. CDR3 in DNA: TGTGCCAGCAGCTTGAATGTAGATACGCAGTATTTT.

This clone was seen more than once but under ten times. The rearrangement links TRBV10-3 to TRBJ1-2; no firm D call. Looked up from germline, CDR1 is ENHRY and CDR2 is SYGVKD. The CDR3 runs to 14 residues. V dropped 1 base and J dropped 0 bases, with 6 bases sitting between them. The CDR3, as DNA: TGTGCCATCAGTGAGTTCGGGGCTAACTATGGCTACACCTTC. This encodes CAISEFGANYGYTF.

The chain employs TRBV29-1 and TRBJ1-2, with TRBD1 matching 7 bases. This CDR3 region has 11 residues. After removal of 4 bases from V and 7 bases from J, the junction contained 3 bases not matched to a gene. CDR1 and CDR2 from the germline V gene are SQVTM and ANQGSEA. The CDR3 DNA follows: TGCAGCGTTGGGGCAGGGGGTGGCTACACCTTC. Translating gives CSVGAGGGYTF.

V usage is TRBV7-9 and J usage is TRBJ2-6; 7 nucleotides line up with TRBD1. The CDR3 is 16 amino acids. Looked up from germline, CDR1 is SEHNR and CDR2 is FQNEAQ (reference sequence). V gave up 2 bases and J gave up 9 bases; unmatched junction bases: 10. The CDR3 region has the DNA TGTGCCAGCAGCTTATTAAGGACAGGAGAGGGCAACGTCCTGACTTTC. Translation gives CASSLLRTGEGNVLTF. The full variable domain, with the rest looked up from reference TRBV7-9 and TRBJ2-6, is DTGVSQNPRHKITKRGQNVTFRCDPISEHNRLYWYRQTLGQGPEFLTYFQNEAQLEKSRLLSDRFSAERPKGSFSTLEIQRTEQGDSAMYLCASSLLRTGEGNVLTFGAGSRLTVL.

The chain uses TRBV11-1 and TRBJ2-7; 7 nucleotides agree with TRBD1. CDR1 is SGHAT, CDR2 FQDESV, per germline (reference sequence). There are 15 residues in the CDR3. V lost 0 bases to trimming and J lost 5 bases; unmatched junction nucleotides: 7. CDR3 region: CASSLAPTGNHEQYF. DNA of the CDR3: TGTGCCAGCAGCTTAGCTCCGACAGGGAACCACGAGCAGTACTTC.

The sample holds one count of this clone. The genes are TRBV19 and TRBJ2-4, with 14 bases lining up with TRBD2. Looked up from germline, CDR1 is LNHDA and CDR2 is SQIVND (reference sequence). The CDR3 is made up of 18 amino acids. The J segment lost 2 bases and the V segment lost 4 bases, leaving 7 bases of the junction unmatched. The CDR3 sequence is CASSSGTSGGLTKNIQYF. CDR3 nucleotides: TGTGCCAGTAGTAGCGGGACTAGCGGGGGACTGACCAAAAACATTCAGTACTTC.

This chain joins TRBV28 and TRBJ1-2; no reliable D call. The germline V gene encodes CDR1 MDHEN and CDR2 SYDVKM. The V and J ends lost 5 bases and 8 bases respectively, with 12 bases between them. The CDR3 loop spans 12 amino acids. The CDR3 DNA reads TGTGCCAGCAGTCCCCTTCCCTGGGGCTACACCTTC. Encoded protein: CASSPLPWGYTF.

This sequence joins TRBV28 and TRBJ1-6, with D tentatively TRBD1 (5 bases). V was cut by 3 bases and J by 3 bases, with 15 bases left in between. Germline CDR1 and CDR2: MDHEN and SYDVKM. CDR3 length: 17 amino acids. CDR3 bases: TGTGCCAGCAGTTTCGTAGAGCGGGGACTCTATAATTCACCCCTCCACTTT. It specifies CASSFVERGLYNSPLHF.

The chain combines TRBV7-9 with TRBJ1-4; the match to TRBD1 covers 7 bases. This CDR3 is built from 14 residues. Germline V lookup: CDR1 SEHNR, CDR2 FQNEAQ (reference sequence). V dropped 5 bases and J dropped 8; count of bases not matched to a gene: 8. DNA of the CDR3: TGTGCCAGCAGCCCTCAGGGGGTCGGCGAAAAACTGTTTTTT. Residues: CASSPQGVGEKLFF.

The chain carries TRBV7-3 and TRBJ2-3; a weak D match, TRBD2 (7 bases). The CDR3 is made up of 17 amino acids. Between the trimmed V and J ends, which lost 4 bases and 0 bases, there was a span of 17 bases. Per germline, CDR1 SGHTA and CDR2 FQGTGA. CDR3 residues: CASSSLASGQSTDTQYF. The CDR3, as DNA: TGTGCCAGCAGCTCTCTTGCTAGCGGACAGAGCACAGATACGCAGTATTTT. The variable domain in full, completed from reference TRBV7-3 and TRBJ2-3, reads GAGVSQTPSNKVTEKGKYVELRCDPISGHTALYWYRQSLGQGPEFLIYFQGTGAADDSGLPNDRFFAVRPEGSVSTLKIQRTERGDSAVYLCASSSLASGQSTDTQYFGPGTRLTVL.

This clone has more than one count but fewer than ten. This sequence joins TRBV30 and TRBJ1-5; TRBD1 matches at 8 bases. Germline V gene data show CDR1 as GTSNPN and CDR2 as SVGIG (reference sequence). This CDR3 is 13 amino acids long. V was clipped by 1 base and J by 5 bases; unmatched bases: 1. DNA of the CDR3: TGTGCCTGGAGTGCGGGACAGGATCAGCCCCAGCATTTT. This encodes CAWSAGQDQPQHF.

V is TRBV19 and J is TRBJ2-7; 7 nucleotides match TRBD1. The J segment lost 4 bases and the V segment lost 4 bases, leaving 7 bases of the junction unmatched. Germline lookup yields CDR1 LNHDA and CDR2 SQIVND (reference sequence). The CDR3 has 14 amino acids. Written as DNA, the CDR3 is TGTGCCAGTAGTAAGACAGGGCTTGTATACGAGCAGTACTTC. Translated: CASSKTGLVYEQYF.

The chain carries TRBV5-1 and TRBJ2-3; 10 bases agree with TRBD2. Trimming cost V 3 bases and J 5 bases; bases outside gene matches: 9. This CDR3 has 16 amino acids. The germline gives CDR1 SGHRS, CDR2 YFSETQ. The CDR3 region has the DNA TGCGCCAGCAGCTCCACAGCGGGAGGGCCAGGAGATACGCAGTATTTT. It encodes CASSSTAGGPGDTQYF. Full variable domain (outside the CDR3, taken from reference TRBV5-1 and TRBJ2-3): KAGVTQTPRYLIKTRGQQVTLSCSPISGHRSVSWYQQTPGQGLQFLFEYFSETQRNKGNFPGRFSGRQFSNSRSEMNVSTLELGDSALYLCASSSTAGGPGDTQYFGPGTRLTVL.

The genes are TRBV5-4 and TRBJ2-1; 12 positions match TRBD2. With 5 bases clipped from V and 4 bases from J, the junction kept 4 bases outside the gene matches. The CDR3 loop spans 15 amino acids. Germline CDR1 reads SGHNT; CDR2 reads YYREEE (reference sequence). The CDR3 loop reads CASSLLAGGYNEQFF. The CDR3 coding sequence is TGTGCCAGCAGTTTGCTAGCGGGAGGGTACAATGAGCAGTTCTTC.

V and J are TRBV9 and TRBJ1-6; 8 bases match TRBD1. V shed 3 bases and J 10 bases; nucleotides not matched to a gene: 18. Germline V gives CDR1 SGDLS, CDR2 YYNGEE. The CDR3 covers 18 residues. CDR3 nucleotides: TGTGCCAGCAGCGCCTCCCTTTGGGGAGGACAGGGTGAATCACCCCTCCACTTT. Encoded protein: CASSASLWGGQGESPLHF.

The chain has TRBV9 and TRBJ2-2; a weak D match, TRBD2 (6 bases). The CDR3 is 15 residues long. The V gene's germline CDR1 is SGDLS and CDR2 YYNGEE. V was trimmed by 0 bases and J by 4 bases, leaving 10 bases between them. CDR3 nucleotides: TGTGCCAGCAGCGTAGGCGGGGCTACCACCGGGGAGCTGTTTTTT. This translates into CASSVGGATTGELFF.

The V gene is TRBV20-1, the J gene TRBJ1-5; the D is unclear. Per germline, CDR1 DFQATT and CDR2 SNEGSKA (reference sequence). Trimming took 1 base from V and 9 from J, leaving 7 bases between them. The CDR3 totals 11 residues. In DNA form, the CDR3 reads TGCAGTGCTAGAGCCTCGGGGCCCCAGCATTTT. This translates into CSARASGPQHF.

The chain carries TRBV18 and TRBJ2-1, with D maybe TRBD2 (5 bases). This CDR3 is built from 15 residues. Germline V lookup: CDR1 KGHSH, CDR2 LQKENI. With 0 bases removed from V and 5 bases from J, the gap between germline ends came to 11 bases. The CDR3 sequence is CASSPPTGSNNEQFF. DNA of the CDR3: TGTGCCAGCTCACCACCCACGGGGAGTAACAATGAGCAGTTCTTC.

This chain connects TRBV5-6 to TRBJ2-7, with D perhaps given as TRBD1 or TRBD2 (5 bases each). In germline, CDR1 is SGHDT, CDR2 YYEEEE. The CDR3 has 15 amino acids. V was pared by 2 bases and J by 4 bases, with 16 bases between. CDR3 sequence reads: CASSFLGVGEYEQYF. The CDR3 DNA reads TGTGCCAGCAGCTTTTTGGGGGTCGGGGAATACGAGCAGTACTTC.

This chain joins TRBV7-9 and TRBJ2-2; a weak D match, TRBD1 (6 bases). Germline V lookup: CDR1 SEHNR, CDR2 FQNEAQ (reference sequence). The V end was cut by 5 bases, the J end by 6 bases, with 13 bases between. The CDR3 covers 14 residues. The CDR3 DNA is TGTGCCAGCAGCCCCAATAACAGGGCCGGGGAGCTGTTTTTT. Its protein is CASSPNNRAGELFF.

Only a few counts were recorded for this clone. The V call is TRBV7-2, the J call TRBJ2-7; the D is unclear. Germline V CDR1 and CDR2: SGHTA, FQGNSA. V was pared by 4 bases and J by 4 bases, with 5 bases between. This CDR3 contains 11 residues. This chain's CDR3 is CASSSRYEQYF. The CDR3 bases are TGTGCCAGCAGCTCCCGGTACGAGCAGTACTTC.

This clone was observed a few times. J is TRBJ2-7 and V is TRBV9, with a weak D call TRBD2 (6 bases). V lost 7 bases to trimming and J lost 5 bases, with 16 bases between them. This CDR3 comprises 13 residues. CDR1 is SGDLS, CDR2 YYNGEE, per germline. The CDR3 sequence: CASGGGSRNEQYF. Here the CDR3 DNA reads TGTGCCAGCGGCGGAGGGAGCAGGAACGAGCAGTACTTC.

The gene calls are TRBV11-2 and TRBJ1-1; D is uncertain. The V end was cut by 0 bases, the J end by 1 base, with 3 bases between. This CDR3 contains 13 residues. Germline assignment: CDR1 SGHAT and CDR2 FQNNGV. The CDR3 bases are TGTGCCAGCAGCTTAGATCCGAACACTGAAGCTTTCTTT. Its protein is CASSLDPNTEAFF. The full variable domain, its missing parts supplied by reference TRBV11-2 and TRBJ1-1, is EAGVAQSPRYKIIEKRQSVAFWCNPISGHATLYWYQQILGQGPKLLIQFQNNGVVDDSQLPKDRFSAERLKGVDSTLKIQPAKLEDSAVYLCASSLDPNTEAFFGQGTRLTVV.